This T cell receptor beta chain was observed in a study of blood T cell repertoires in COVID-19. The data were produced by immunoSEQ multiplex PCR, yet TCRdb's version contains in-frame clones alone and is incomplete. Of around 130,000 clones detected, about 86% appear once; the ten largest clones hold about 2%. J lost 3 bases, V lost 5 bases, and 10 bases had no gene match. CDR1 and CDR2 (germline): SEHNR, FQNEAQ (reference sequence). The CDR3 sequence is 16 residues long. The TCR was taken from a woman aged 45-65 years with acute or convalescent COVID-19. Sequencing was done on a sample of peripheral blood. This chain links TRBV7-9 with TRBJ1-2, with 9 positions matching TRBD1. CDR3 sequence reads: CASSQSAQGAYYGYTF. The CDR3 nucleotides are TGTGCCAGCAGCCAGTCGGCACAGGGGGCTTACTATGGCTACACCTTC.